These 13 T cell receptor beta chains were sequenced from one sample in a study of blood T cell repertoires in COVID-19. TCRdb keeps only in-frame clones here, not all; method: immunoSEQ multiplex PCR. The sample comprises roughly 63,000 clones, 75% to 90% of which are singletons, and 8.2% rests with the top ten. Sequencing was carried out using peripheral blood. The receptors were sampled from a man aged 45-65 years with active COVID-19.

V and J are TRBV5-1 and TRBJ2-1, with 9 bases aligning to TRBD1. CDR3 length: 12 amino acids. Germline V gene lookup returns CDR1 SGHRS and CDR2 YFSETQ. Unmatched junction bases numbered 4, after V lost 0 bases and J lost 15 bases. CDR3 in DNA: TGCGCCAGCAGCTTGGGGGGGACAGGGCTGTTCTTC. Translating gives CASSLGGTGLFF.

The gene calls are TRBV7-9 and TRBJ2-6; 8 bases are shared with TRBD2. Germline CDR1 reads SEHNR; CDR2 reads FQNEAQ (reference sequence). The CDR3 sequence is 18 residues long. The ends lost 5 bases at V and 1 base at J; junction bases unmatched: 10. CDR3 sequence reads: CASSVSYGGVSGANVLTF. The CDR3 DNA is TGTGCCAGCAGCGTCAGCTACGGGGGGGTATCTGGGGCCAACGTCCTGACTTTC.

The CDR3 here is CASSQFIAGGHGELFF. CDR3 bases: TGTGCCAGCAGCCAGTTCATAGCGGGGGGGCACGGGGAGCTGTTTTTT. This chain joins TRBV6-2 or TRBV6-3 and TRBJ2-2, with 11 bases fitting TRBD2. Germline CDR1 and CDR2: MNHEY and SVGEGT. The junction had 10 bases not matched to a gene; V was cut back by 6 bases and J by 7 bases. The CDR3 contains 16 residues.

J is TRBJ2-5 and V is TRBV14; 8 bases fit TRBD1. The CDR3 length is 16 residues. The V gene end was trimmed by 1 base and the J gene end by 7 bases; junction bases not matched to a gene: 11. CDR1 is SGHDN, CDR2 FVKESK, per germline. CDR3 nucleotides: TGTGCCAGCAGCCAAGCCTGGACAGGGCGATTAGGGACCCAGTACTTC. This gives the protein CASSQAWTGRLGTQYF.

The chain combines TRBV19 with TRBJ2-5; D gene unclear. CDR1 is LNHDA and CDR2 is SQIVND in the germline V gene (reference sequence). This CDR3 is built from 14 residues. V was trimmed by 1 base and J by 5 bases, leaving 11 bases between them. As DNA, the CDR3 is TGTGCCAGTAGTATAGTTAGTGATTGGGAGACCCAGTACTTC. Residues: CASSIVSDWETQYF.

The chain uses TRBV7-9 and TRBJ1-1; D unclear. Trimming took 6 bases from V and 1 from J, leaving 9 bases between them. Germline V gene lookup returns CDR1 SEHNR and CDR2 FQNEAQ (reference sequence). The CDR3 length is 13 residues. The CDR3 DNA reads as TGTGCCAGCAGTTCGCGGGGGAACACTGAAGCTTTCTTT. Protein sequence: CASSSRGNTEAFF.

The chain combines TRBV2 with TRBJ2-2, with TRBD1 matching over 9 bases. The length of the CDR3 is 15 residues. With 5 bases clipped from V and 1 base from J, the junction kept 2 bases outside the gene matches. Germline V gene lookup returns CDR1 SNHLY and CDR2 FYNNEI. CDR3 nucleotides: TGTGCCAGCAGTCGACAGGGGGGGAACACCGGGGAGCTGTTTTTT. Protein product: CASSRQGGNTGELFF.

The gene calls are TRBV9 and TRBJ2-2; TRBD1 agrees at 10 bases. Germline loops: CDR1 SGDLS, CDR2 YYNGEE. This CDR3 is 17 amino acids long. The trim removed 0 bases at V and 3 bases at J, leaving 5 bases unmatched. Here the CDR3 DNA reads TGTGCCAGCAGCGTAGGAGGGGACAGGGGTTACACCGGGGAGCTGTTTTTT. It translates to CASSVGGDRGYTGELFF.

The rearrangement links TRBV19 to TRBJ1-1; D gene unclear. Germline V CDR1 and CDR2: LNHDA, SQIVND (reference sequence). V was shortened by 4 bases and J by 3 bases, with 12 bases between the two germline ends. The CDR3 is made up of 14 amino acids. As DNA, the CDR3 is TGTGCCAGTAGTACCCCAAACAGATACACTGAAGCTTTCTTT. It encodes CASSTPNRYTEAFF.

This chain uses TRBV2 with TRBJ1-5; 7 bases line up with TRBD1. Germline V gene sequence: CDR1 SNHLY, CDR2 FYNNEI. The CDR3 length is 15 residues. Trimming cost V 4 bases and J 2 bases; bases outside gene matches: 5. CDR3 sequence reads: CASSGQGGGNQPQHF. CDR3 DNA sequence: TGTGCCAGCAGTGGACAGGGTGGAGGCAATCAGCCCCAGCATTTT.

The chain combines TRBV4-1 with TRBJ1-5; D gene ambiguous. This CDR3 region has 16 residues. Germline loops: CDR1 MGHRA, CDR2 YSYEKL. V lost 5 bases, J lost 3 bases, and 17 bases lay in between. CDR3: CASSLSTGSFNQPQHF. The CDR3 region has the DNA TGCGCCAGCAGCTTATCCACCGGGAGCTTCAATCAGCCCCAGCATTTT.

The chain combines TRBV27 with TRBJ2-3, with D possibly being TRBD1 (5 bases). Germline CDR1 reads MNHEY; CDR2 reads SMNVEV (reference sequence). The CDR3 is 13 amino acids. With 5 bases removed from V and 4 bases from J, the gap between germline ends came to 10 bases. CDR3 nucleotide sequence: TGTGCCAGCAGTAAAAGGGGCGCAGATACGCAGTATTTT. Protein product: CASSKRGADTQYF.

Only one count was recorded for this clone. The chain uses TRBV11-3 and TRBJ1-3; D ambiguous. With 8 bases removed from V and 0 bases from J, the gap between germline ends came to 20 bases. CDR3 length: 17 residues. CDR1 SGHNT and CDR2 YENEEA come from the germline V gene. The CDR3 region is CASFRCRTTVSGNTIYF. CDR3 sequence (DNA): TGTGCCAGCTTTCGTTGCCGCACAACAGTCTCTGGAAACACCATATATTTT.